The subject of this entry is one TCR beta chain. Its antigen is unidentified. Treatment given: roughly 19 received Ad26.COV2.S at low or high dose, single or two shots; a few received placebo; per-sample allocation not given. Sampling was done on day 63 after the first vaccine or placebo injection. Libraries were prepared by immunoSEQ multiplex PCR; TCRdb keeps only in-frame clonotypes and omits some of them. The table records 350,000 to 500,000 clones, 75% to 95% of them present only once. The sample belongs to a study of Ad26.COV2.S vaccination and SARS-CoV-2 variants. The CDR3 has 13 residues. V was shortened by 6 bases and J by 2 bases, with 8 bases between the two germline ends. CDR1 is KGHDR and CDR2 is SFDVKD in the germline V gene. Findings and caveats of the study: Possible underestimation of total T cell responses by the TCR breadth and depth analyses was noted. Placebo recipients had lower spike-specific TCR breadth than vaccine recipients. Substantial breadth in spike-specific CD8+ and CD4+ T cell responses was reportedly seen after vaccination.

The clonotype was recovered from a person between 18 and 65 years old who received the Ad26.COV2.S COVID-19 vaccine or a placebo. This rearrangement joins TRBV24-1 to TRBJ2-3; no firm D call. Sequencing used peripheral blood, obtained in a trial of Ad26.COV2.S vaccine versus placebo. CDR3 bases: TGTGCCACCAGTCACCAAAACACAGATACGCAGTATTTT. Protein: CATSHQNTDTQYF.